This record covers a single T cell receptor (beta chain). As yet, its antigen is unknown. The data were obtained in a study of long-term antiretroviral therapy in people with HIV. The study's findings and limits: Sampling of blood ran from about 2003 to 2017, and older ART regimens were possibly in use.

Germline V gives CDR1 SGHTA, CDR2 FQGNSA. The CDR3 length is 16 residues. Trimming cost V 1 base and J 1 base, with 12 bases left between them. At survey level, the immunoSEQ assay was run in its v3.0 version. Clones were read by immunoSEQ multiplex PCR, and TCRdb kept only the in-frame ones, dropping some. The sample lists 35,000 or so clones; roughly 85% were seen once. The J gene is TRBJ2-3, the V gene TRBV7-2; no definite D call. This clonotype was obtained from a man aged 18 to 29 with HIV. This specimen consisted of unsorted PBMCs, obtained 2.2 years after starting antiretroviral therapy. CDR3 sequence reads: CASSLGLGYGTDTQYF. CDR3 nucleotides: TGTGCCAGCAGCTTAGGTCTGGGCTATGGCACAGATACGCAGTATTTT.